This is a list of T cell receptor beta chains from one sample in a study of blood T cells in healthy people across ages. TCRdb re-called the 5' RACE reads through MiXCR, storing one row per CDR3 protein. The sample consists of some 1 million distinct CDR3 sequences, less than 50% of them appearing once. Sequenced material: blood. The source is a woman between 55 and 75 years old in good health. The CDR3 runs from the conserved cysteine through the conserved F or W. The order of the fields is V gene, D gene, clone size, J gene, CDR3 DNA, CDR3 protein. The D gene is left open where the match is weak. Clone size is shown for a subset of rows, as once, few, many or a class of expanded clone.

>TRBV11-2|NA|few|TRBJ1-1
TGTGCCAGCAGCTTAGGAAAGGGCGGTGGGGCTTTCTTT
CASSLGKGGGAFF
>TRBV12-3/TRBV12-4|NA|NA|TRBJ1-1
TGTGCCAGCAGGGGGGGGGGAGGGACAACGAACACTGAAGCTTTCTTT
CASRGGGGTTNTEAFF
>TRBV4-2|TRBD2|NA|TRBJ2-5
TGTGCCAGCAGCCAAGGGACTAGCGAGGAGACCCAGTACTTC
CASSQGTSEETQYF
>TRBV10-3|TRBD2|NA|TRBJ2-1
TGTGCCATCACCCGACTAGCGGGAGACACTGAGCAGTTCTTC
CAITRLAGDTEQFF
>TRBV29-1|TRBD2|NA|TRBJ2-1
TGCAGCGGAACATTAGCGGGAGTAGGGAATGAGCAGTTCTTC
CSGTLAGVGNEQFF
>TRBV6-2/TRBV6-3|TRBD1|once|TRBJ2-7
TGTGCCAGCAGTAAAGACGTAACAGGGGGGATCGAGCAGTACTTC
CASSKDVTGGIEQYF
>TRBV4-2|TRBD2|NA|TRBJ2-5
TGTGCCAGCAGCCCTCCGGGACTAGCAAGAATCCGGGGGGAGACCCAGTACTTC
CASSPPGLARIRGETQYF
>TRBV5-6|TRBD1|NA|TRBJ2-1
TGTGCCAGCAGCCCAGAACTACTAGACAGGGGGATTGATTATGAGCAGTTCTTC
CASSPELLDRGIDYEQFF
>TRBV29-1|NA|few|TRBJ2-3
TGCAGCGTCCGGGACTGGAACTTGGCGGATACGCAGTATTTT
CSVRDWNLADTQYF
>TRBV7-2|TRBD1|NA|TRBJ2-7
TGTGCCAGCAGCTTACGACCCCAGGGGGCTAAACACTACGAGCAGTACTTC
CASSLRPQGAKHYEQYF
>TRBV7-2|NA|NA|TRBJ2-3
TGTGCCAGCAGCGCCCCTCCCACAGATACGCAGTATTTT
CASSAPPTDTQYF
>TRBV4-1|TRBD2|NA|TRBJ2-5
TGCGCCAGCAGATCATTGGTTAGCGGGGAGGGCGCTGAGCAGTACTTC
CASRSLVSGEGAEQYF
>TRBV10-2|TRBD1|few|TRBJ1-1
TGCGCCAGCAGTGAGGCCAGGGGGACTGAAGCTTTCTTT
CASSEARGTEAFF
>TRBV6-6|NA|NA|TRBJ2-7
TGTGCCAGCAGTTACCCGGACAGCCCCTACGAGCAGTACTTC
CASSYPDSPYEQYF
>TRBV20-1|TRBD2|NA|TRBJ2-3
TGCAGTGCTAGAAATTGGGCTAGCGGGAGCCAAGATACGCAGTATTTT
CSARNWASGSQDTQYF
>TRBV25-1|NA|NA|TRBJ1-2
TGTGCCAGCAGTGATGGGCCCACGTCGGTCTATGGCTACACCTTC
CASSDGPTSVYGYTF
>TRBV11-2|NA|few|TRBJ2-7
TGTGCCAGCAGCCACCCAGAATACGAGCAGTACTTC
CASSHPEYEQYF
>TRBV7-2|NA|NA|TRBJ2-3
TGTGCCAGCAACCCAAGGACTACTTCCCCAGATACGCAGTATTTT
CASNPRTTSPDTQYF
>TRBV29-1|NA|many|TRBJ2-3
TGCAGCGTTGAAACCGACAGTCCCACAGATACGCAGTATTTT
CSVETDSPTDTQYF
>TRBV5-1|NA|NA|TRBJ2-7
TGCGCCAGCAGCATCACACAGGGAGGACTCTACGAGCAGTACTTC
CASSITQGGLYEQYF
>TRBV2|NA|NA|TRBJ2-2
TGTGCCAGCAAGGGGGGAGGGGTCACCGGGGAGCTGTTTTTT
CASKGGGVTGELFF
>TRBV7-9|NA|NA|TRBJ2-3
TGTGCCAGCAGCTCTCACAGGGCAGATACGCAGTATTTT
CASSSHRADTQYF
>TRBV14|NA|NA|TRBJ1-2
TGTGCCAGCAGCCAAGATGAAGGAGGCAGGGGCTTCTATGGCTACACCTTC
CASSQDEGGRGFYGYTF
>TRBV3-1|TRBD1|NA|TRBJ2-1
TGTGCCAGCAGCCAAGATTCGGGACAGACCGGTGAGCAGTTCTTC
CASSQDSGQTGEQFF
>TRBV28|TRBD1|NA|TRBJ2-7
TGTGCCAGCAGTCCTGACAGGGGGGGATCCTACGAGCAGTACTTC
CASSPDRGGSYEQYF
>TRBV29-1|NA|once|TRBJ2-5
TGCAGCGTGGATCACAGGGAAGGGACCCAGTACTTC
CSVDHREGTQYF
>TRBV5-1|NA|NA|TRBJ2-3
TGCGCCAGCAGCTTCGGGGGACGGAGCACAGATACGCAGTATTTT
CASSFGGRSTDTQYF
>TRBV20-1|NA|once|TRBJ2-7
TGCAGTGCTAGAGGGGGCAGGGTGGTTAGCGAGCAGTACTTC
CSARGGRVVSEQYF
>TRBV7-9|TRBD2|NA|TRBJ2-1
TGTGCCAGCAGCGGGACGGGGACTAGCGGGAGGAGCTCCTGCAATGAGCAGTTCTTC
CASSGTGTSGRSSCNEQFF
>TRBV6-1|TRBD2|NA|TRBJ2-5
TGTGCCAGCTGTCAACGGCTAGCGGATTTACAAGAGACCCAGTACTTC
CASCQRLADLQETQYF
>TRBV10-3|TRBD2|many|TRBJ2-1
TGTGCCATCAAGCCCCAGCGGGAGATGGTCAATGAGCAGTTCTTC
CAIKPQREMVNEQFF
>TRBV11-2|NA|NA|TRBJ2-5
TGTGCCAGCAGCCCCCTCCTGGCGGGGTACAATGAGCAGTACTTC
CASSPLLAGYNEQYF
>TRBV27|NA|NA|TRBJ1-2
TGTGCCAGCAGTTTATCTAGGCAGGGAACGTCTAACTATGGCTACACCTTC
CASSLSRQGTSNYGYTF
>TRBV20-1|TRBD1|NA|TRBJ1-2
TGCAGTGCGAAGGACAGGGGAAACTATGGCTACACCTTC
CSAKDRGNYGYTF
>TRBV3-1|TRBD2|NA|TRBJ2-3
TGTGCCAGCAGCCCCCGAAAAGGGACTAGCGGGAGCGGTCGGGGAGATACGCAGTATTTT
CASSPRKGTSGSGRGDTQYF
>TRBV20-1|TRBD2|NA|TRBJ2-5
TGCAGTGCTCCCGAGGGCCTAGCGGGAGGTAGGGAGACCCAGTACTTC
CSAPEGLAGGRETQYF
>TRBV10-3|NA|few|TRBJ2-5
TGTGCCGCCTCTAGGAAACAAGAGACCCAGTACTTC
CAASRKQETQYF
>TRBV6-1|NA|NA|TRBJ2-7
TGTGCCAGCAGTGAGGCCGCAATCTACGAGCAGTACTTC
CASSEAAIYEQYF
>TRBV6-1|TRBD2|few|TRBJ2-5
TGTGCCAGCAGTGAATATGGACTAGCGAGTCAAGAGACCCAGTACTTC
CASSEYGLASQETQYF
>TRBV20-1|TRBD2|NA|TRBJ2-1
TGCAGTGCTATTTCCGGGACTAGCGGGATAAGTCGGCAGTTCTTC
CSAISGTSGISRQFF
>TRBV5-6|NA|NA|TRBJ2-3
TGTGCCAGCAGCTTGAACTGGGCTAGCACAGATACGCAGTATTTT
CASSLNWASTDTQYF
>TRBV20-1|NA|NA|TRBJ1-1
TGCAGTGCCATGACCACTGAAGCTTTCTTT
CSAMTTEAFF
>TRBV7-9|TRBD1|NA|TRBJ1-4
TGTGCCAGCAGCCCTTCAGGGGGCACTAATGAAAAACTGTTTTTT
CASSPSGGTNEKLFF
>TRBV11-2|NA|few|TRBJ2-4
TGTGCCAGCAGCTTAGATCCCACGCGTTGGGGCAAAAACATTCAGTACTTC
CASSLDPTRWGKNIQYF
>TRBV5-4|NA|NA|TRBJ2-2
TGTGCCAGCAGCCCGCTCCAGGAAACCACCGGGGAGCTGTTTTTT
CASSPLQETTGELFF
>TRBV27|NA|NA|TRBJ2-7
TGTGCCAGCAGTCCCCCGTTGTGGAACAATGAGCAGTACTTC
CASSPPLWNNEQYF
>TRBV4-1|TRBD2|few|TRBJ2-5
TGCGCCAGCAGCCAAGCTCGACTAGCGGGAGGCCTACAAGAGACCCAGTACTTC
CASSQARLAGGLQETQYF
>TRBV7-9|NA|NA|TRBJ2-4
TGTGCCAGCAGCCAATTCGTAACTAGGGGGGTCGAGCAGTACTTT
CASSQFVTRGVEQYF
>TRBV28|NA|NA|TRBJ2-7
TGTGCCAGCAGTCAAGGGACCTCCGACGAGCAGTACTTC
CASSQGTSDEQYF
>TRBV10-3|NA|few|TRBJ2-7
TGTGCCATCAGTGAGGCACTAAGCACCTACGAGCAGTACTTC
CAISEALSTYEQYF
>TRBV4-1|NA|few|TRBJ2-5
TGCGCCAGCAGCCCTCGCCAGACTCAAGAGACCCAGTACTTC
CASSPRQTQETQYF
>TRBV28|TRBD1|NA|TRBJ1-2
TGTGCCAGCAGTACAGGGGGAACTTACAGCTACACCTTC
CASSTGGTYSYTF
>TRBV4-2|TRBD1|NA|TRBJ2-7
TGTGCCGGCAGCCAAGGGACAGGGGAAATGTACGAGCAGTACTTC
CAGSQGTGEMYEQYF
>TRBV11-1|TRBD1|many|TRBJ2-7
TGTGCCAGCAGCTGGGGACAGGGGGCTAGCACCTACGAGCAGTACTTC
CASSWGQGASTYEQYF